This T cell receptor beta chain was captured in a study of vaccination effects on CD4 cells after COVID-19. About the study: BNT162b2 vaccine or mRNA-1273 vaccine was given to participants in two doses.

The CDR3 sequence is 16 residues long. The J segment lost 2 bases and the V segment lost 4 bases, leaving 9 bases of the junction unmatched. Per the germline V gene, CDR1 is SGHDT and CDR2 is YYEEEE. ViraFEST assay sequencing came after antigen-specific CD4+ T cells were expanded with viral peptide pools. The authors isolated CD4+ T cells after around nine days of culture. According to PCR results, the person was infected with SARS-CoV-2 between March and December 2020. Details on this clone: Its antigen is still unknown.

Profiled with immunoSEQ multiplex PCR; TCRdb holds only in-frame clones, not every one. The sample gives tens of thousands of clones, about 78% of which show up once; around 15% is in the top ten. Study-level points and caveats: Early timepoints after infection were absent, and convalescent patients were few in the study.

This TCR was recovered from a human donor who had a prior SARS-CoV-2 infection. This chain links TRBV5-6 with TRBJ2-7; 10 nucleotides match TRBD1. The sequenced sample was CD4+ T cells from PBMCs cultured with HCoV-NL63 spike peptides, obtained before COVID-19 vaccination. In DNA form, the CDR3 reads TGTGCCAGCAGCACGTTCGGGACAGGGGAACCCTACGAGCAGTACTTC. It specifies CASSTFGTGEPYEQYF.